This is a list of T cell receptor beta chains from one sample in a study of blood T cell repertoires in COVID-19. Profiling relied on immunoSEQ multiplex PCR, and the TCRdb table lists in-frame clones only, not all of them. The table shows about 86,000 clones, with roughly 84% occurring only once. Sequenced: peripheral blood. The receptor source for this set is a man between 65 and 85 years old with acute or convalescent COVID-19. Both conserved end residues are part of each CDR3. Clone size is stated in some rows and not others, as once, few, many or a class when expanded.

v_call	j_call	clone_size	cdr3_aa
TRBV5-1	TRBJ1-6	-	CASSPNRVGNSPLHF
TRBV6-5	TRBJ1-2	-	CATRDTNNYGYTF
TRBV7-9	TRBJ1-4	few	CASSLPGEKLFF
TRBV24-1	TRBJ1-2	-	CATSSRGSHGYTF
TRBV6-5	TRBJ1-1	-	CASIRGTEAFF
TRBV11-2	TRBJ1-1	-	CASSLERGRGAFF
TRBV5-1	TRBJ2-1	-	CASSYDSEQFF
TRBV7-2	TRBJ2-7	-	CASSLTGQGYEQYF
TRBV7-2	TRBJ1-2	-	CASSLGTDNYGYTF
TRBV19	TRBJ1-5	-	CASTRVGPADRQPQHF
TRBV7-2	TRBJ1-1	-	CASSFRRGPNTEAFF
TRBV30	TRBJ1-1	-	CAWAWTAGRYTEAFF
TRBV2	TRBJ2-3	-	CASSGTSGSTDTQYF
TRBV19	TRBJ1-4	-	CASNSRDSRNEKLFF
TRBV5-6	TRBJ1-5	-	CASSRGQGASQPQHF
TRBV27	TRBJ2-3	-	CASSSGGGRDTQYF
TRBV11-2	TRBJ1-6	-	CASSFTGAPAPLHF
TRBV24-1	TRBJ1-2	-	CATSLTGATNYGYTF
TRBV6-2/TRBV6-3	TRBJ2-2	once	CASSDQVNTGELFF
TRBV5-1	TRBJ2-3	-	CASSLETSTDTQYF
TRBV30	TRBJ1-5	-	CAWRRGNQPQHF
TRBV24-1	TRBJ2-3	-	CATSDKGHISTDTQYF
TRBV24-1	TRBJ1-1	few	CATSALNTEAFF
TRBV15	TRBJ1-6	-	CATSRDQSPLHF
TRBV7-9	TRBJ1-4	few	CASSFYRAATNEKLFF
TRBV28	TRBJ1-4	-	CASSTTQGVEKLFF
TRBV6-1	TRBJ2-5	-	CASSAKKGLAWRETQYF
TRBV27	TRBJ1-6	few	CATSRDRGILPLHF
TRBV3-1/TRBV3-2	TRBJ2-2	few	CASSPGLAGRTGELFF
TRBV2	TRBJ2-7	-	CASRASGQTYEQYF
TRBV6-1	TRBJ1-6	-	CASSESLYSPLHF
TRBV11-2	TRBJ2-4	-	CASSFGRQGRAKNIQYF
TRBV7-2	TRBJ1-5	-	CASSARGGSNQPQHF
TRBV30	TRBJ2-7	few	CAWGAGTDSSYEQYF
TRBV19	TRBJ2-5	-	CASSIGNAETQYF
TRBV5-1	TRBJ2-2	-	CATTQGGNTGELFF
TRBV19	TRBJ1-2	-	CASSTGQGDIYTF
TRBV4-1	TRBJ2-7	-	CASSPGGPYEQYF
TRBV28	TRBJ1-5	once	CASRMGQGGQPQHF
TRBV20-1	TRBJ1-1	few	CSASEGTEAFF
TRBV19	TRBJ2-2	-	CASTGQPFTGELFF
TRBV20-1	TRBJ2-5	once	CSASPELKETQYF
TRBV9	TRBJ1-1	-	CASSVVSEAFF
TRBV18	TRBJ1-5	-	CASSPGQGVGQPQHF
TRBV15	TRBJ1-2	-	CATSKDPGQTKIF
TRBV24-1	TRBJ1-2	-	CATSDPTGDYGYTF
TRBV5-5	TRBJ2-2	-	CASSRSPYTGELFF
TRBV5-4	TRBJ1-1	-	CASSPGQGRTEAFF
TRBV9	TRBJ2-5	-	CASNRGFQETQYF
TRBV5-4	TRBJ2-3	-	CASSFGTGRTDTQYF